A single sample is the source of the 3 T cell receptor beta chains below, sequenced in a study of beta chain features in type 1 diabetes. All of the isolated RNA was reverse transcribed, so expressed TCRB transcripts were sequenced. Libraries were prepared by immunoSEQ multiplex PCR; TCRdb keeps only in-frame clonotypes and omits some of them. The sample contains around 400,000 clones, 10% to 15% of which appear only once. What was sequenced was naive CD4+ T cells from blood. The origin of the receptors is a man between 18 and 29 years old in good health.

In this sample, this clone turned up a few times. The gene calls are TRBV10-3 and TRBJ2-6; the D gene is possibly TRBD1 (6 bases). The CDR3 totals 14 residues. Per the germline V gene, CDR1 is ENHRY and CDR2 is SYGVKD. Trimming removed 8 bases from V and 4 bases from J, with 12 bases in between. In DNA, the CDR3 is TGTGCCATCGGTGGGCAGGGGGGGGCCAACGTCCTGACTTTC. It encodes CAIGGQGGANVLTF.

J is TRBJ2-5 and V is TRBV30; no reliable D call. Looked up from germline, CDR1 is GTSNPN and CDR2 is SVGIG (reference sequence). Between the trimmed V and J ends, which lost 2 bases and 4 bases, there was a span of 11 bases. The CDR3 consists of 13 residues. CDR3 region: CAWSRGPAETQYF. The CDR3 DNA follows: TGTGCCTGGAGTAGAGGCCCAGCAGAGACCCAGTACTTC.

The chain's CDR3 is CASSYSVRRDSPLHF. The CDR3 DNA is TGTGCCAGCAGTTACTCGGTTCGCCGGGATTCACCCCTCCACTTT. The V call is TRBV6-5, the J call TRBJ1-6, with D unresolved. Germline-derived CDR1 and CDR2 are MNHEY and SVGAGI. The CDR3 length is 15 residues. Trimming took off 0 bases at V and 8 bases at J, with 11 bases between the two ends.